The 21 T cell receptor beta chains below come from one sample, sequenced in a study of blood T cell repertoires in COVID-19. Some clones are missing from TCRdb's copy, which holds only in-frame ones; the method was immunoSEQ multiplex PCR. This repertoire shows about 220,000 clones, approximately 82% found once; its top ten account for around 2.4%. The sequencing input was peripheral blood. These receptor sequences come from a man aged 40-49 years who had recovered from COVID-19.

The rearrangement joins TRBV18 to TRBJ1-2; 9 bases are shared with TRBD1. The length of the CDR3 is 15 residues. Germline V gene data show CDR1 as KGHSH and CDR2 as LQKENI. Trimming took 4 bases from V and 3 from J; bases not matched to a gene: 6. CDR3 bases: TGTGCCAGCTCACTCGGGACAGGGTTGGACTATGGCTACACCTTC. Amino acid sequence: CASSLGTGLDYGYTF.

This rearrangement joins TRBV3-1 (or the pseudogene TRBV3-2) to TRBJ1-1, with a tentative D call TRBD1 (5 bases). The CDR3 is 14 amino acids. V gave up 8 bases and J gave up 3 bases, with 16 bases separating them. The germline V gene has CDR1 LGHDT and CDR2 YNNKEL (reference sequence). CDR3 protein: CASGRAGIDTEAFF. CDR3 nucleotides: TGTGCCAGCGGACGTGCAGGGATCGACACTGAAGCTTTCTTT.

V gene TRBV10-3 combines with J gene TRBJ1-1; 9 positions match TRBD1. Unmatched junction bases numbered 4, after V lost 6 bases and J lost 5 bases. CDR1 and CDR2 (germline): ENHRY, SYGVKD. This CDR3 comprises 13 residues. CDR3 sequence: CAIRPQGATEAFF. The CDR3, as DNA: TGTGCCATCAGACCACAGGGGGCGACTGAAGCTTTCTTT.

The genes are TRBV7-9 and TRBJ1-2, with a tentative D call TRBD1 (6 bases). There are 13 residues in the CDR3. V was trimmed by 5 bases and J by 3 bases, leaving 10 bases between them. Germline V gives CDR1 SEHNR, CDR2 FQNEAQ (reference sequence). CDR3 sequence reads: CASSVGQYYGYTF. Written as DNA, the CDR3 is TGTGCCAGCAGCGTCGGACAGTACTATGGCTACACCTTC. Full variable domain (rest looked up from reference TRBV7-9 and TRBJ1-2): DTGVSQNPRHKITKRGQNVTFRCDPISEHNRLYWYRQTLGQGPEFLTYFQNEAQLEKSRLLSDRFSAERPKGSFSTLEIQRTEQGDSAMYLCASSVGQYYGYTFGSGTRLTVV.

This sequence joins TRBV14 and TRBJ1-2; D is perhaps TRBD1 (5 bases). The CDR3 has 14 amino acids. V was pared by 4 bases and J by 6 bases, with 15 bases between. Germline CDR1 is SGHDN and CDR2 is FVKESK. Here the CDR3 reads CASSPHRGVDGYTF. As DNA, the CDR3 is TGTGCCAGCAGCCCACATAGGGGCGTGGATGGCTACACCTTC.

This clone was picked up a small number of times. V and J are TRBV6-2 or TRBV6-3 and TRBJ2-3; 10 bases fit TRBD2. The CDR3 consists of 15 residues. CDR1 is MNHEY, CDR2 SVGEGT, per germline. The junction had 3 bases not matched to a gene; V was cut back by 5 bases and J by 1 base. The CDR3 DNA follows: TGTGCCAGCAGTCTCACTAGCGGGGGCACAGATACGCAGTATTTT. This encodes CASSLTSGGTDTQYF.

The CDR3 region has the DNA TGTGCCAGCAGCCAACCTGACAGTAGACTCCTCCACTTT. This translates into CASSQPDSRLLHF. This chain connects TRBV14 to TRBJ1-6; a weak D match, TRBD1 (5 bases). Trimming removed 2 bases from V and 15 bases from J, with 14 bases in between. This CDR3 has 13 amino acids. Germline V gene lookup returns CDR1 SGHDN and CDR2 FVKESK.

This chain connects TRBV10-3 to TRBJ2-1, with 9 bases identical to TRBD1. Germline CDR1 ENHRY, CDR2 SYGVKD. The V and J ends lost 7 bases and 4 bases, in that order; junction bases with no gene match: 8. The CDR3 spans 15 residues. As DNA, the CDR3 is TGTGCCATCACCCTGGGACAGGGAGGTTACAATGAGCAGTTCTTC. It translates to CAITLGQGGYNEQFF.

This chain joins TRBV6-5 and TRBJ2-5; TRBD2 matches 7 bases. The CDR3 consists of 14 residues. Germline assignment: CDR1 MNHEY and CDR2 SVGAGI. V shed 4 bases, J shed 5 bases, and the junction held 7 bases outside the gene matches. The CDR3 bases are TGTGCCAGCAGTTCGGGACTAAATGGGGAGACCCAGTACTTC. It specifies CASSSGLNGETQYF.

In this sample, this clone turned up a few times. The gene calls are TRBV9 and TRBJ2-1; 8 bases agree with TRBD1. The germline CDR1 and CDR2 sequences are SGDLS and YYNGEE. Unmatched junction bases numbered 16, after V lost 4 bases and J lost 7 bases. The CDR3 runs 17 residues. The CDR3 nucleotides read TGTGCCAGCAGCTCAGAGGGGGGCAGGGGGCTAGGTAATGAGCAGTTCTTC. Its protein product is CASSSEGGRGLGNEQFF.

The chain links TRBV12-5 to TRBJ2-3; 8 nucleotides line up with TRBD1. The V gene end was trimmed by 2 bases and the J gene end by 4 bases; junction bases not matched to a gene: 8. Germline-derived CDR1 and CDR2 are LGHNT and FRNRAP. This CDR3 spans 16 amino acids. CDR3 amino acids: CASGLTRTGWADTQYF. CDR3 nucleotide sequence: TGTGCTAGTGGTTTGACCCGGACAGGGTGGGCAGATACGCAGTATTTT.

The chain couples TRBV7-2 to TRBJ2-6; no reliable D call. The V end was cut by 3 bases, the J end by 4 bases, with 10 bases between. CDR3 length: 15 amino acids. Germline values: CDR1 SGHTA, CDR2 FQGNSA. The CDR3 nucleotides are TGTGCCAGCAGCTTTCCAGGATCCGGGGCCAACGTCCTGACTTTC. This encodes CASSFPGSGANVLTF.

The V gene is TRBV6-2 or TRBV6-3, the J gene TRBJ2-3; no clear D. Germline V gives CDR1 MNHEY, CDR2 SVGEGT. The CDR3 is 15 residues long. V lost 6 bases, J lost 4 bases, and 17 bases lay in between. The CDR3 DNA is TGTGCCAGCAGCTATCCCGAAAAGAGTCCAGATACGCAGTATTTT. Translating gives CASSYPEKSPDTQYF.

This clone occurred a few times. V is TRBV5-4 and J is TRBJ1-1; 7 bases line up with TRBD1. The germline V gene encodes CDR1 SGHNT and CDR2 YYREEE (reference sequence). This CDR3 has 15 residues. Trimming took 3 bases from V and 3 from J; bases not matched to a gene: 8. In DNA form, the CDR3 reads TGTGCCAGCAGCTCTCGACAGGGATGGGACACTGAAGCTTTCTTT. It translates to CASSSRQGWDTEAFF.

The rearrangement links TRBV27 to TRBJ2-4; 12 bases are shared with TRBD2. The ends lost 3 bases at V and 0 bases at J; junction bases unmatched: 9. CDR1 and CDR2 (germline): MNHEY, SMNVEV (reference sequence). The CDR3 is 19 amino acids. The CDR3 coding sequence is TGTGCCAGCAGTTTTTCTAGCGGGAGGGCATTGATAGCCAAAAACATTCAGTACTTC. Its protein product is CASSFSSGRALIAKNIQYF.

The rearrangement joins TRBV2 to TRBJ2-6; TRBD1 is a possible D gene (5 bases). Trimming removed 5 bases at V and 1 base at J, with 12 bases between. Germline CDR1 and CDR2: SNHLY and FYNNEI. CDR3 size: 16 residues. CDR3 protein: CASSPPSGSGANVLTF. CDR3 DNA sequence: TGTGCCAGCAGTCCTCCGTCAGGGTCTGGGGCCAACGTCCTGACTTTC.

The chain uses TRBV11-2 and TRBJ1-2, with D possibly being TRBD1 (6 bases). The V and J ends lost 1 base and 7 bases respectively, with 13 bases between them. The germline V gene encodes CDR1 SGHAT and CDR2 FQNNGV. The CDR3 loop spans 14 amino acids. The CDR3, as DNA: TGTGCCAGCAGCTTAGGACCCACAGGGCTTGGCTACACCTTC. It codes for CASSLGPTGLGYTF.

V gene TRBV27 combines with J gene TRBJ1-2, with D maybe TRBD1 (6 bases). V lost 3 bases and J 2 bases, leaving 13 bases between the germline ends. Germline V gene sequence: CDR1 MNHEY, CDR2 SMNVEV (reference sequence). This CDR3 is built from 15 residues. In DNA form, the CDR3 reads TGTGCCAGCAGTTTCGTTCGGGGGGCCAACTATGGCTACACCTTC. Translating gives CASSFVRGANYGYTF.

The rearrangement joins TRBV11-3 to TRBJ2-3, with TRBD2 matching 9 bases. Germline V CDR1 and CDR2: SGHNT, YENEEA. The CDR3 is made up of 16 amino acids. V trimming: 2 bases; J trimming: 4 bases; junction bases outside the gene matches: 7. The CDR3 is CASSLIRGGAPDTQYF. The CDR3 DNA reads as TGTGCCAGCAGCTTAATCCGCGGGGGGGCCCCAGATACGCAGTATTTT.

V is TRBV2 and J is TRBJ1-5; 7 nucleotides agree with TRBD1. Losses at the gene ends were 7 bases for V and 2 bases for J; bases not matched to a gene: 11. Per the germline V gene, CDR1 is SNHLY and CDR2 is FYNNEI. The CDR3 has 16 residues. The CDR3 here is CASKPGGHAGNQPQHF. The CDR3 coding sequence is TGTGCCAGCAAACCAGGGGGACACGCGGGCAATCAGCCCCAGCATTTT.

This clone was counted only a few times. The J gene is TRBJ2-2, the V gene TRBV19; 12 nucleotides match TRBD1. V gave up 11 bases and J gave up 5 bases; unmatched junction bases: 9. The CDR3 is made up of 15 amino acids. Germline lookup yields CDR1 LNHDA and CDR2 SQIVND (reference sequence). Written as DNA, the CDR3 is TGTGCCGCAAGTGGGACAGGGGGCTGGACCGGGGAGCTGTTTTTT. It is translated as CAASGTGGWTGELFF.